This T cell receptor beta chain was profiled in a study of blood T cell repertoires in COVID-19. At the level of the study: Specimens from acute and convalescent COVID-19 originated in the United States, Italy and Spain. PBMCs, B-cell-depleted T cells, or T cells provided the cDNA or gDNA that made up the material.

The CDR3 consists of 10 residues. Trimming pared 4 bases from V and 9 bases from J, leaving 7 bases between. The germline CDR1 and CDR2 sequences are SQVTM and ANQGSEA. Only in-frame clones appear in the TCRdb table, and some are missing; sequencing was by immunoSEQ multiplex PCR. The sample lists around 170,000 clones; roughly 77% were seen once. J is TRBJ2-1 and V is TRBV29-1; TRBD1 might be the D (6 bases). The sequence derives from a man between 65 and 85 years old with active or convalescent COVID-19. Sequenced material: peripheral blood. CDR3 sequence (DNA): TGCAGCGTTGCCAGGGGTGAGCAGTTCTTC. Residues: CSVARGEQFF.